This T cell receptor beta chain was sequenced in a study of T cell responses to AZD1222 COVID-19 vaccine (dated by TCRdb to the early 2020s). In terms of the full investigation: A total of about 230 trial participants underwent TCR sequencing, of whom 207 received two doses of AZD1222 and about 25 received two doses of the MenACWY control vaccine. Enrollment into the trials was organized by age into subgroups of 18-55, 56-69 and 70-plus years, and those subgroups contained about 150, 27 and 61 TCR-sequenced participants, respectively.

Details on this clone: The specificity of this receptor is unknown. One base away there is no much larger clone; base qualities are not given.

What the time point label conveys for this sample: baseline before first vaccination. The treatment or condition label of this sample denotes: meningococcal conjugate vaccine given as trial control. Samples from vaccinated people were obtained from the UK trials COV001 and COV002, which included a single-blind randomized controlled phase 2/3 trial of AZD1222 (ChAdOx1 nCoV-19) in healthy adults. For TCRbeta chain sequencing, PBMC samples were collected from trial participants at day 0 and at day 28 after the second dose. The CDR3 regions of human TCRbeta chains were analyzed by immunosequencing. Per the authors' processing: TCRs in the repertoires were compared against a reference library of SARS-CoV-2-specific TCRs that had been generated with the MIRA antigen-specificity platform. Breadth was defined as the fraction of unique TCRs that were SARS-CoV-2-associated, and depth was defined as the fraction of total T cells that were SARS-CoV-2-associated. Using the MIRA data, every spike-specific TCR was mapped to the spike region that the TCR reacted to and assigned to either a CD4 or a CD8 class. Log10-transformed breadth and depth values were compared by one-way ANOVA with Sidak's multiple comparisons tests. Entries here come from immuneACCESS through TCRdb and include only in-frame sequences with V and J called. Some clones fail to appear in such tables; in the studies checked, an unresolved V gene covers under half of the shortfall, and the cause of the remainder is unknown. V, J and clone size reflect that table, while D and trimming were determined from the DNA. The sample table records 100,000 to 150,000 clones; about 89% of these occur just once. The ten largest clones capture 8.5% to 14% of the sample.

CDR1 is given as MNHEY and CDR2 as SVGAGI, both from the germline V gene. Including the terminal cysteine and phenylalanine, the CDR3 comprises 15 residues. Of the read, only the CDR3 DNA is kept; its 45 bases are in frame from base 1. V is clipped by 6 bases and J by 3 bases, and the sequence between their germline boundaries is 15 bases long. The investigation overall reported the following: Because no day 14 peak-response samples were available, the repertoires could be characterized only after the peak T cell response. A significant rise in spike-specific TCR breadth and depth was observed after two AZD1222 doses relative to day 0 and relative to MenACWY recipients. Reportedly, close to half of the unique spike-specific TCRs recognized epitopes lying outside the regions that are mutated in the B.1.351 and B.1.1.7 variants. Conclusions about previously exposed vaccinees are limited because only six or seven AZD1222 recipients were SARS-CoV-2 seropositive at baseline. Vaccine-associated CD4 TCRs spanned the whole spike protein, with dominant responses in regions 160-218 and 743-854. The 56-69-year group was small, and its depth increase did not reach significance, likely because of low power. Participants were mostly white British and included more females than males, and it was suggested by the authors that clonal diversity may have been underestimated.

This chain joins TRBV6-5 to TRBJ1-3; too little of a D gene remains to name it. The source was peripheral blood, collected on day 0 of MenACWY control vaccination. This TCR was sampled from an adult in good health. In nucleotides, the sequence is TGTGCCAGCAGGGCATTTGGGGTTGGTGGAAACACCATATATTTT. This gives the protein CASRAFGVGGNTIYF.